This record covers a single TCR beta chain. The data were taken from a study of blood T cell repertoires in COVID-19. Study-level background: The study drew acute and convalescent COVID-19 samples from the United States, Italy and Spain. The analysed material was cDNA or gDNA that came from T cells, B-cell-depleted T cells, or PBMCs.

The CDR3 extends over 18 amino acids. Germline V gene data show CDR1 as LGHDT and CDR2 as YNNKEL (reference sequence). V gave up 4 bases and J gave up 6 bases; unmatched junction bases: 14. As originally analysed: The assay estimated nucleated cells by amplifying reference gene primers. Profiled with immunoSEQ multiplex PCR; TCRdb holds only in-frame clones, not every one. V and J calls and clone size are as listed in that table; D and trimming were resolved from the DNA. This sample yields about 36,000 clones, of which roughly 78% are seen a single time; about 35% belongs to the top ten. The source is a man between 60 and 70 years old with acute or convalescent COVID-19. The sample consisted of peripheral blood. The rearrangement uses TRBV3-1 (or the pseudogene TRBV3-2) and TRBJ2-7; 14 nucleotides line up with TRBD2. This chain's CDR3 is CASSRGVLLTSGRAEQYF. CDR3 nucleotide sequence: TGTGCCAGCAGCCGAGGTGTGCTCCTGACTAGCGGGAGGGCCGAGCAGTACTTC.